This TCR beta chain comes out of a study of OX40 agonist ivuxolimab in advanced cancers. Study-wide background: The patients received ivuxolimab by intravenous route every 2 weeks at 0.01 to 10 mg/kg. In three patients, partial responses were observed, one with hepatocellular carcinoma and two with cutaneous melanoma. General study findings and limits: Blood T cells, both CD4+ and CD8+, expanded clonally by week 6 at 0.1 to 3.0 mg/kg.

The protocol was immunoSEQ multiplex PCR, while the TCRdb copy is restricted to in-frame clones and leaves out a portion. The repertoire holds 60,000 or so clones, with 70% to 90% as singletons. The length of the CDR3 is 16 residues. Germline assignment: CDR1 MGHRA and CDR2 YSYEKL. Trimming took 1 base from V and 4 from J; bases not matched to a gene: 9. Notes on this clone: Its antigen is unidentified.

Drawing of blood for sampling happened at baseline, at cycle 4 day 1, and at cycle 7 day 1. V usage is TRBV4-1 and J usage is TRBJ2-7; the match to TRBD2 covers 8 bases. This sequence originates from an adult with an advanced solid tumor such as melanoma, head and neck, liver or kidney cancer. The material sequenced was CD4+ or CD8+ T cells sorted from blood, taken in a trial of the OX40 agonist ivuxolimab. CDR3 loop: CASSQGTSGSWYEQYF. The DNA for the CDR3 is TGCGCCAGCAGCCAAGGGACCAGCGGGAGCTGGTACGAGCAGTACTTC.